Here is one TCR beta chain with its context. With V trimmed by 3 bases and J by 6 bases, 9 bases remained unmatched. The CDR3 extends over 16 amino acids. CDR1 MNHEY and CDR2 SMNVEV come from the germline V gene (reference sequence). The data were obtained in a study of technical replicates of blood from a few donors. Clones were read by immunoSEQ multiplex PCR, and TCRdb kept only the in-frame ones, dropping some. This sample has under 85,000 clones, with just under 97% found just once. The source is a human donor in good health. The chain joins TRBV27 to TRBJ2-1; 9 positions match TRBD1. Sequenced sample: T cells isolated from PBMCs. CDR3 in DNA: TGTGCCAGCAGTTTTCCGGGACAGGGAGACATCAATGAGCAGTTCTTC. This gives the protein CASSFPGQGDINEQFF.